The rows below give T cell receptor beta chains drawn from one sample of a study of blood T cell repertoires in COVID-19. Assay used: immunoSEQ multiplex PCR; TCRdb lists only in-frame clones, some missing. The sample has about 170,000 clones; roughly 87% are singletons. The specimen sequenced was peripheral blood. These receptors all stem from a woman in her 70s with acute or convalescent COVID-19. Each CDR3 is given without its conserved first and last residue. Each record gives: V gene, CDR3 protein.

v_call: TRBV11-3
cdr3_aa: ASSPGGSTLGEQY

v_call: TRBV5-6
cdr3_aa: ASSPIDADYGYT

v_call: TRBV2
cdr3_aa: ASTEGRGRIATNEKLF

v_call: TRBV5-1
cdr3_aa: ASSIGTQGGNEQF

v_call: TRBV9
cdr3_aa: ASSGLTLNTGELF

v_call: TRBV9
cdr3_aa: ASSPGGGFNSPLH

v_call: TRBV29-1
cdr3_aa: SVEYSGTGSYNEQF

v_call: TRBV6-2/TRBV6-3
cdr3_aa: ASSYRTGYGYT

v_call: TRBV10-3
cdr3_aa: AISEGMTSGSLGTDTQY

v_call: TRBV19
cdr3_aa: ATKPGQGGNQPQH

v_call: TRBV7-6
cdr3_aa: ASSPSISYEQY

v_call: TRBV24-1
cdr3_aa: ATSDLGAASYNEQF

v_call: TRBV19
cdr3_aa: ASSKTSGGAANEQY

v_call: TRBV4-2
cdr3_aa: ASSKEPGLALDEQY

v_call: TRBV7-2
cdr3_aa: ASRRSGGSYEQY

v_call: TRBV12-3/TRBV12-4
cdr3_aa: ASSLAGGQTQY

v_call: TRBV5-1
cdr3_aa: ASSNTQGQGADTQY

v_call: TRBV7-2
cdr3_aa: ASSPQVLDYGYT

v_call: TRBV27
cdr3_aa: ATARDRDNQPQH

v_call: TRBV6-5
cdr3_aa: ASSYSDRANEQF

v_call: TRBV6-4
cdr3_aa: ASSSGVGGELF

v_call: TRBV6-2/TRBV6-3
cdr3_aa: ASSYSVGQPQH

v_call: TRBV11-2
cdr3_aa: ASSLDARNTIY

v_call: TRBV5-4
cdr3_aa: ASSYPGDSYEQY

v_call: TRBV11-1
cdr3_aa: ASSSSDTTGELF

v_call: TRBV6-1
cdr3_aa: ASSEPPGLVFYNEQF

v_call: TRBV19
cdr3_aa: ATIDSPNTEAF

v_call: TRBV6-4
cdr3_aa: ASSDRTGGNEQF

v_call: TRBV2
cdr3_aa: ASKGQGQMNTEAF

v_call: TRBV12-3/TRBV12-4
cdr3_aa: ASSLMGQDGYT

v_call: TRBV5-1
cdr3_aa: ASKDWGGPYEQY

v_call: TRBV5-1
cdr3_aa: ASSYEGRTLTNTGELF

v_call: TRBV27
cdr3_aa: ASSSRDRGYGNEKLF

v_call: TRBV3-1/TRBV3-2
cdr3_aa: ASSQDPGQYREAF

v_call: TRBV11-3
cdr3_aa: ASTRRGPQH

v_call: TRBV28
cdr3_aa: ASSSSGINLETQY

v_call: TRBV29-1
cdr3_aa: SVELVGDEAF

v_call: TRBV19
cdr3_aa: ASSDRLGQGIRSPLH

v_call: TRBV9
cdr3_aa: ASSAIAGALNEQF

v_call: TRBV6-5
cdr3_aa: ASSYAWSGNTIY

v_call: TRBV27
cdr3_aa: ASSYSSTDTQY

v_call: TRBV5-1
cdr3_aa: ASSLFNGGYEQY

v_call: TRBV5-6
cdr3_aa: ASSLRGAREKLF

v_call: TRBV5-1
cdr3_aa: ASSLGGGGPNEQF